This TCR beta chain was recovered during a study of cytomegalovirus exposure and HLA in healthy donors. Germline CDR1 is DFQATT and CDR2 is SNEGSKA (reference sequence). The CDR3 runs 11 residues. Deletions cut 6 bases from V and 6 bases from J, with 11 bases between. Use of 60 Vbeta and 13 Jbeta primers characterized the PCR. The assay was immunoSEQ multiplex PCR, and TCRdb's table has in-frame clones only and misses some. The repertoire holds more than 90,000 clones, just over 75% seen once, with 0.45% to 0.6% in the top ten. This clone has a single count. This TCR was sampled from a man aged 25-45 years in good health and CMV-seronegative. The sequenced sample consisted of PBMCs. The genes are TRBV20-1 and TRBJ1-2, with unresolved D. The CDR3 reads CSAYQKNGYTF. The CDR3 DNA is TGCAGTGCCTACCAAAAAAATGGCTACACCTTC.